The T cell receptor (beta chain) described here comes from a study of cytomegalovirus exposure and HLA in healthy donors. Broader study findings: A prior analysis recorded that most TCR beta V segments were productive about 90% or about 30% of the time.

Primers for the PCR totalled 60 Vbeta and 13 Jbeta. Profiling relied on immunoSEQ multiplex PCR, and the TCRdb table lists in-frame clones only, not all of them. In the table there are around 64,000 clones, 80% to 90% of which are singletons. About this clone itself: Its antigen is currently unknown.

J gave up 3 bases and V 4 bases, and 4 bases lay outside the gene matches. CDR1 and CDR2 from the germline V gene are SGHDT and YYEEEE. The CDR3 spans 13 residues. The clonotype originates from a woman in her twenties or thirties in good health and CMV-seropositive. The V and J genes are TRBV5-6 and TRBJ2-7, with 7 bases aligning to TRBD1. Sample: PBMCs. The CDR3 DNA reads as TGTGCCAGCAGCGAGGGACAGAACTACGAGCAGTACTTC. Its protein product is CASSEGQNYEQYF.